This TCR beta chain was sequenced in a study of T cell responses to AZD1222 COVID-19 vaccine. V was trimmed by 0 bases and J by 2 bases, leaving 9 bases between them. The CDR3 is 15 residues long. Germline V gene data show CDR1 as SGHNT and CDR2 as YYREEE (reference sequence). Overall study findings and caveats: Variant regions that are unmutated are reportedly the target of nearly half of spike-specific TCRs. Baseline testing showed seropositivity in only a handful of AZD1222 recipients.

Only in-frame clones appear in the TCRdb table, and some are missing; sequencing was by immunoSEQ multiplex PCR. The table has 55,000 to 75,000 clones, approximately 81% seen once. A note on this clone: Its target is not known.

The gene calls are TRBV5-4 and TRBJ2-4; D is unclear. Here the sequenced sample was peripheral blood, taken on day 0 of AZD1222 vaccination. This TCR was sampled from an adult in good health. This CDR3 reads CASSLDPGSKNIQYF. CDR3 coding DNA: TGTGCCAGCAGCTTGGATCCGGGTTCCAAAAACATTCAGTACTTC.